The 25 T cell receptor beta chains below come from one sample, sequenced in a study of PD-L1 blockade in urothelial cancer. TCRdb's copy holds only in-frame clones and misses some; the assay was immunoSEQ multiplex PCR. The sample holds approximately 93,000 clones, roughly 83% seen once. The time point: peripheral blood 6 weeks after treatment start. The sample here was PBMCs, taken around atezolizumab (anti-PD-L1) treatment. The receptors were sampled from a man in his 70s with urothelial cancer.

The J gene is TRBJ2-1, the V gene TRBV4-1; no reliable D call. Trimming took 1 base from V and 0 from J, leaving 4 bases between them. CDR1 is MGHRA, CDR2 YSYEKL, per germline. CDR3 length: 14 amino acids. The DNA of the CDR3 is TGCGCCAGCAGCCAAGCCAGCTCCTACAATGAGCAGTTCTTC. Amino acids: CASSQASSYNEQFF.

The CDR3: CASHLRGDREETQYF. In DNA, the CDR3 is TGTGCCAGCCACCTGAGGGGGGACAGGGAAGAGACCCAGTACTTC. This chain connects TRBV5-6 to TRBJ2-5; the match to TRBD1 covers 9 bases. Losses at the gene ends were 7 bases for V and 3 bases for J; bases not matched to a gene: 10. This CDR3 contains 15 residues. In germline, CDR1 is SGHDT, CDR2 YYEEEE.

V and J are TRBV6-5 and TRBJ2-7; the D is unclear. This CDR3 contains 15 residues. Between the trimmed V and J ends, which lost 0 bases and 3 bases, there was a span of 12 bases. Germline CDR1 is MNHEY and CDR2 is SVGAGI. This CDR3 reads CASSYSSIGNYEQYF. The CDR3 nucleotides read TGTGCCAGCAGTTACTCGAGTATCGGTAACTACGAGCAGTACTTC.

The gene calls are TRBV10-3 and TRBJ2-1; possible D gene TRBD2, 6 bases. Germline CDR1 ENHRY, CDR2 SYGVKD. The V end was cut by 5 bases, the J end by 7 bases, with 18 bases between. This CDR3 spans 15 amino acids. The CDR3, as DNA: TGTGCCATCAGTTCCATCGGGGGTGAGGGAAATGAGCAGTTCTTC. This translates into CAISSIGGEGNEQFF.

This clone was detected only once. The chain uses TRBV18 and TRBJ1-5; maybe TRBD1 (5 bases). CDR1 and CDR2 from the germline V gene are KGHSH and LQKENI. This CDR3 spans 13 amino acids. Deletions cut 6 bases from V and 5 bases from J, with 11 bases between. The CDR3 loop is CASSSGLYQPQHF. The CDR3 region has the DNA TGTGCCAGCTCGTCAGGGTTGTATCAGCCCCAGCATTTT.

This sequence joins TRBV18 and TRBJ1-1; 8 bases line up with TRBD1. The germline V gene has CDR1 KGHSH and CDR2 LQKENI. V trimming: 4 bases; J trimming: 2 bases; junction bases outside the gene matches: 6. The CDR3 runs 15 residues. Here the CDR3 reads CASSQGTGDNTEAFF. CDR3 coding DNA: TGTGCCAGCTCACAGGGGACAGGAGATAACACTGAAGCTTTCTTT.

This clone was found a few times. The genes are TRBV5-1 and TRBJ1-1; 7 positions match TRBD1. The CDR3 is 14 residues long. V was pared by 2 bases and J by 4 bases, with 5 bases of the junction left unmatched. Per germline, CDR1 SGHRS and CDR2 YFSETQ. In DNA, the CDR3 is TGCGCCAGCAGCTTTTCAGGGGGGAGCACTGAAGCTTTCTTT. Encoded protein: CASSFSGGSTEAFF.

The chain joins TRBV7-2 to TRBJ2-1; D unresolved. This CDR3 contains 13 residues. The germline CDR1 and CDR2 sequences are SGHTA and FQGNSA. V was shortened by 5 bases and J by 4 bases, with 9 bases between the two germline ends. CDR3 sequence: CASSPGSYNEQFF. For the CDR3, the DNA is TGTGCCAGCAGCCCCGGGTCGTACAATGAGCAGTTCTTC.

The genes are TRBV30 and TRBJ2-1, with TRBD2 matching 9 bases. The CDR3 extends over 15 amino acids. In germline, CDR1 is GTSNPN, CDR2 SVGIG (reference sequence). V shed 5 bases, J shed 4 bases, and the junction held 9 bases outside the gene matches. Written as DNA, the CDR3 is TGTGCCTGGGGGGAAGTAGCGGGAGAGTACAATGAGCAGTTCTTC. Amino acid sequence: CAWGEVAGEYNEQFF.

The chain is built from TRBV9 and TRBJ2-3, with 7 bases that match TRBD1. The length of the CDR3 is 13 residues. The germline V gene has CDR1 SGDLS and CDR2 YYNGEE. Germline trimming cut 2 bases from V and 6 bases from J; bases unmatched to any gene: 3. The chain's CDR3 is CASSVDRTDTQYF. The DNA for the CDR3 is TGTGCCAGCAGCGTGGACAGGACTGATACGCAGTATTTT.

The rearrangement uses TRBV7-9 and TRBJ2-5, with D tentatively TRBD2 (6 bases). The germline V gene has CDR1 SEHNR and CDR2 FQNEAQ (reference sequence). Trimming took 4 bases from V and 2 from J, leaving 11 bases between them. The CDR3 spans 14 residues. The CDR3 DNA reads as TGTGCCAGCAGCTCAGCCGGGACTCAAGAGACCCAGTACTTC. This sequence encodes CASSSAGTQETQYF.

The chain couples TRBV2 to TRBJ1-2; D perhaps matches TRBD1 (6 bases). Germline V gene lookup returns CDR1 SNHLY and CDR2 FYNNEI. This CDR3 has 14 amino acids. V dropped 6 bases and J dropped 8 bases, with 19 bases sitting between them. The CDR3 DNA sequence: TGTGCCAGCAGGCCCTCATCAGGGGAGTGGGGCTACACCTTC. This encodes CASRPSSGEWGYTF.

The genes are TRBV19 and TRBJ2-7, with D possibly being TRBD1 (5 bases). Trimming took 1 base from V and 0 from J, leaving 7 bases between them. The CDR3 has 14 residues. The germline V gene encodes CDR1 LNHDA and CDR2 SQIVND (reference sequence). CDR3 bases: TGTGCCAGTAGTATAGGGACATACTCCTACGAGCAGTACTTC. Translated: CASSIGTYSYEQYF.

The chain links TRBV27 to TRBJ2-3; tentatively, D is TRBD2 (6 bases). The germline V gene encodes CDR1 MNHEY and CDR2 SMNVEV (reference sequence). Trimming left V 2 bases short and J 4 bases short, with 13 bases between. The length of the CDR3 is 15 residues. For the CDR3, the DNA is TGTGCCAGCAGTTTACGGACTACCTTCGCAGATACGCAGTATTTT. This translates into CASSLRTTFADTQYF.

V and J are TRBV2 and TRBJ1-1; the D gene is possibly TRBD1 (6 bases). The CDR3 sequence is 14 residues long. V was shortened by 4 bases and J by 0 bases, with 9 bases between the two germline ends. Per germline, CDR1 SNHLY and CDR2 FYNNEI. The CDR3 loop reads CASSAQGLNTEAFF. The CDR3 nucleotides read TGTGCCAGCAGTGCGCAGGGGCTGAACACTGAAGCTTTCTTT.

The V gene is TRBV5-4, the J gene TRBJ1-5; D uncertain. V lost 0 bases to trimming and J lost 4 bases, with 5 bases between them. Germline V lookup: CDR1 SGHNT, CDR2 YYREEE (reference sequence). The CDR3 loop spans 13 amino acids. CDR3: CASSLDSNQPQHF. The CDR3 DNA sequence: TGTGCCAGCAGCTTGGACAGTAATCAGCCCCAGCATTTT.

The rearrangement links TRBV2 to TRBJ1-1; 7 nucleotides agree with TRBD1. The CDR3 runs to 14 residues. V was pared by 11 bases and J by 1 base, with 10 bases of the junction left unmatched. Germline V gene sequence: CDR1 SNHLY, CDR2 FYNNEI. The CDR3 sequence is CAGNRDSQNTEAFF. The CDR3 bases are TGTGCCGGAAATCGGGACAGCCAGAACACTGAAGCTTTCTTT.

The chain couples TRBV6-5 to TRBJ2-5; TRBD2 agrees at 11 bases. The CDR3 has 15 residues. Germline CDR1 reads MNHEY; CDR2 reads SVGAGI. Unmatched junction bases numbered 4, after V lost 2 bases and J lost 5 bases. The CDR3 sequence is CASSYGGTSGETQYF. The CDR3 bases are TGTGCCAGCAGTTACGGCGGGACTAGCGGTGAGACCCAGTACTTC.

The chain links TRBV4-1 to TRBJ2-5, with TRBD2 matching over 9 bases. Germline CDR1 reads MGHRA; CDR2 reads YSYEKL. The V and J ends lost 3 bases and 5 bases, in that order; junction bases with no gene match: 10. This CDR3 comprises 16 residues. CDR3 DNA: TGCGCCAGCAGCCATCCCTCCCTAGCGGGGAGGGAGACCCAGTACTTC. This codes for CASSHPSLAGRETQYF.

Only a few counts were recorded for this clone. This chain uses TRBV11-3 with TRBJ2-2, with TRBD1 identical over 9 bases. The V and J ends lost 3 bases and 3 bases, in that order; junction bases with no gene match: 8. The CDR3 runs 17 residues. CDR1 is SGHNT and CDR2 is YENEEA in the germline V gene. The CDR3 region has the DNA TGTGCCAGCAGCTTCTCCTGGGGGGACAGGGACACCGGGGAGCTGTTTTTT. Its protein is CASSFSWGDRDTGELFF. Full variable domain (outside the CDR3, taken from reference TRBV11-3 and TRBJ2-2): EAGVVQSPRYKIIEKKQPVAFWCNPISGHNTLYWYLQNLGQGPELLIRYENEEAVDDSQLPKDRFSAERLKGVDSTLKIQPAELGDSAVYLCASSFSWGDRDTGELFFGEGSRLTVL.

The chain combines TRBV11-1 with TRBJ1-1; 7 bases are shared with TRBD1. The CDR3 is made up of 15 amino acids. Germline CDR1 and CDR2: SGHAT and FQDESV (reference sequence). With 8 bases clipped from V and 1 base from J, the junction kept 10 bases outside the gene matches. The CDR3 DNA follows: TGTGCCAGCTCAATGACAGGGATAGGGAACACTGAAGCTTTCTTT. This codes for CASSMTGIGNTEAFF.

The chain couples TRBV4-2 to TRBJ1-1, with a possible D match to TRBD1 (6 bases). The V and J ends lost 2 bases and 3 bases respectively, with 13 bases between them. Germline V lookup: CDR1 LGHNA, CDR2 YNFKEQ. The CDR3 runs 15 residues. The CDR3 sequence is CASSQPDRSYTEAFF. CDR3 DNA sequence: TGTGCCAGCAGCCAACCGGACAGAAGCTACACTGAAGCTTTCTTT.

The genes are TRBV11-3 and TRBJ2-7; 10 positions match TRBD1. V was pared by 4 bases and J by 7 bases, with 19 bases of the junction left unmatched. The germline CDR1 and CDR2 sequences are SGHNT and YENEEA. The CDR3 is 18 amino acids. The CDR3 sequence is CASSSPRLTGGAGWEQYF. DNA of the CDR3: TGTGCCAGCAGCTCTCCACGCTTGACAGGGGGCGCCGGATGGGAGCAGTACTTC.

The V call is TRBV5-6, the J call TRBJ1-6; 8 nucleotides align to TRBD1. Unmatched junction bases numbered 7, after V lost 1 base and J lost 7 bases. Germline V lookup: CDR1 SGHDT, CDR2 YYEEEE. This CDR3 contains 16 residues. This CDR3 reads CASSLRTGQANSPLHF. The CDR3 DNA reads TGTGCCAGCAGCTTGAGAACGGGACAGGCAAATTCACCCCTCCACTTT.

This clone was counted only a few times. V and J are TRBV11-3 and TRBJ1-1; a weak D match, TRBD1 (5 bases). Germline CDR1 and CDR2: SGHNT and YENEEA. The CDR3 runs 15 residues. With 2 bases removed from V and 3 bases from J, the gap between germline ends came to 13 bases. CDR3 residues: CASSLNRQGYTEAFF. For the CDR3, the DNA is TGTGCCAGCAGCTTAAATCGCCAGGGTTACACTGAAGCTTTCTTT.